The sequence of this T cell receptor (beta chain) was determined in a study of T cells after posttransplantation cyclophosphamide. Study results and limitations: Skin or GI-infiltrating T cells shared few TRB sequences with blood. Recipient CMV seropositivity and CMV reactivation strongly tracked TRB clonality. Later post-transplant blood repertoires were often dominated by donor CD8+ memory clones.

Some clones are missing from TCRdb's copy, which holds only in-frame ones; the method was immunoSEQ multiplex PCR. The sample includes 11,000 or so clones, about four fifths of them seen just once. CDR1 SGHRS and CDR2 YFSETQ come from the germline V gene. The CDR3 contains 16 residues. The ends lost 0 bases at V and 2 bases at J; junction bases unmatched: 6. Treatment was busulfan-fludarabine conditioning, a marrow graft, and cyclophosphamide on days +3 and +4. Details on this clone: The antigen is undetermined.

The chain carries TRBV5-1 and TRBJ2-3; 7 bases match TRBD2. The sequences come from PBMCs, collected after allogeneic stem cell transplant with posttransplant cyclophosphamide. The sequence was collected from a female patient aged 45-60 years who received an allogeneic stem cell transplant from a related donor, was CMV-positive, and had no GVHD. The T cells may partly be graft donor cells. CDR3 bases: TGCGCCAGCAGCTTGGACGGCGGGGGATACACAGATACGCAGTATTTT. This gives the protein CASSLDGGGYTDTQYF.